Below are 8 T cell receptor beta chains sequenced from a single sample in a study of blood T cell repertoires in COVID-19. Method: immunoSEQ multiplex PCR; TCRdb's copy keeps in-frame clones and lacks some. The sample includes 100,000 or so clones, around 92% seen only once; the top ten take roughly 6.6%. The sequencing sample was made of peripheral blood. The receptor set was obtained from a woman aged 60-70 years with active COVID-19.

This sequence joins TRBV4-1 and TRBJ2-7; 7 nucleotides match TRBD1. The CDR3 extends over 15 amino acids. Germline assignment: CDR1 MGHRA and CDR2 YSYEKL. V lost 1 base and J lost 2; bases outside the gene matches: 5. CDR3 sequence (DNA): TGCGCCAGCAGCCAAGGATCAGGGGGTCCCTACGAGCAGTACTTC. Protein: CASSQGSGGPYEQYF.

CDR3 coding DNA: TGTGCCAGCAGCGTAATAGGGGATATTGAAGCTTTCTTT. Protein: CASSVIGDIEAFF. The chain uses TRBV9 and TRBJ1-1, with a tentative D call TRBD1 (5 bases). There are 13 residues in the CDR3. Germline CDR1 and CDR2: SGDLS and YYNGEE. V gave up 1 base and J gave up 7 bases, with 11 bases separating them. Together with reference TRBV9 and TRBJ1-1, the CDR3 gives the full variable domain: DSGVTQTPKHLITATGQRVTLRCSPRSGDLSVYWYQQSLDQGLQFLIQYYNGEERAKGNILERFSAQQFPDLHSELNLSSLELGDSALYFCASSVIGDIEAFFGQGTRLTVV.

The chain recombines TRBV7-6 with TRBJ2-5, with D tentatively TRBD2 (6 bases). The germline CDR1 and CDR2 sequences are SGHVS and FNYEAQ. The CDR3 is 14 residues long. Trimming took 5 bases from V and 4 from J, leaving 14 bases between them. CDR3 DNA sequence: TGTGCCAGCAGCCCCCCCGGGGGATCAGAGACCCAGTACTTC. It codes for CASSPPGGSETQYF.

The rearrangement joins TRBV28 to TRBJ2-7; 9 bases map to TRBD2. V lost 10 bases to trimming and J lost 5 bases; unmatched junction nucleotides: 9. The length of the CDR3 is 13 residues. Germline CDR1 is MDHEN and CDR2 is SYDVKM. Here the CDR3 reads CAIPPGLADEQYF. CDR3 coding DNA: TGTGCCATCCCCCCGGGACTAGCAGACGAGCAGTACTTC.

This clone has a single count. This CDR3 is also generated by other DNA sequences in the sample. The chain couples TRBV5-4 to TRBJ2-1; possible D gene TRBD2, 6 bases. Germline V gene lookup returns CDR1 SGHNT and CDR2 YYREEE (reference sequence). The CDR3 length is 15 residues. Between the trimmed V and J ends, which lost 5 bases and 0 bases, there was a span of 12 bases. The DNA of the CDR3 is TGTGCCAGCAGTCCGGACGGGGGCTCCTACAATGAGCAGTTCTTC. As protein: CASSPDGGSYNEQFF. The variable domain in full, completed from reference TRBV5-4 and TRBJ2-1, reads ETGVTQSPTHLIKTRGQQVTLRCSSQSGHNTVSWYQQALGQGPQFIFQYYREEENGRGNFPPRFSGLQFPNYSSELNVNALELDDSALYLCASSPDGGSYNEQFFGPGTRLTVL.

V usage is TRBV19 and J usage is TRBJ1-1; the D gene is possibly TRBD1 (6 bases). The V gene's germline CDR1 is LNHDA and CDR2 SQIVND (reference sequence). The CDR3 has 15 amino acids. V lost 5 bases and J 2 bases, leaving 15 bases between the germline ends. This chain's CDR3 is CASSFSGHINTEAFF. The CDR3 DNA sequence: TGTGCCAGTAGTTTTTCGGGACACATAAACACTGAAGCTTTCTTT.

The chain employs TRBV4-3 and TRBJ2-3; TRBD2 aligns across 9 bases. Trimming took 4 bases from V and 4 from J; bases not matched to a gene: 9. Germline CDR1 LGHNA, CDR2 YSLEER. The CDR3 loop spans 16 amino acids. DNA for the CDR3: TGCGCCAGCAGCCTCTCGGCAGCGGGGGGTGCAGATACGCAGTATTTT. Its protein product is CASSLSAAGGADTQYF.

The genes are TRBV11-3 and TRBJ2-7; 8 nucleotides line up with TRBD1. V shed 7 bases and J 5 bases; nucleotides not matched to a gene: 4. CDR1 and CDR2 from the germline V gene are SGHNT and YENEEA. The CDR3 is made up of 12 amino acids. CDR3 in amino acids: CASTKTGDEQYF. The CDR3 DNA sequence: TGTGCCAGCACGAAGACAGGGGACGAGCAGTACTTC.